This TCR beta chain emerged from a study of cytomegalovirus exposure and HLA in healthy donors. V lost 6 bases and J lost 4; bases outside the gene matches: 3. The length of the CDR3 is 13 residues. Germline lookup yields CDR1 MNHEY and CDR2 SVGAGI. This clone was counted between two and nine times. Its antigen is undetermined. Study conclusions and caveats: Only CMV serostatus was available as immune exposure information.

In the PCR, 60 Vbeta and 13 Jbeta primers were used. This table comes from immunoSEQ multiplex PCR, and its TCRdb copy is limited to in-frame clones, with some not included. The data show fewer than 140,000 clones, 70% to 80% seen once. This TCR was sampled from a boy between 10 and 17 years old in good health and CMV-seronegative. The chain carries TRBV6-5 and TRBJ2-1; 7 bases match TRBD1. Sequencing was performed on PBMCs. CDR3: CASSGQEYNEQFF. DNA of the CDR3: TGTGCCAGCAGCGGACAGGAGTACAATGAGCAGTTCTTC.